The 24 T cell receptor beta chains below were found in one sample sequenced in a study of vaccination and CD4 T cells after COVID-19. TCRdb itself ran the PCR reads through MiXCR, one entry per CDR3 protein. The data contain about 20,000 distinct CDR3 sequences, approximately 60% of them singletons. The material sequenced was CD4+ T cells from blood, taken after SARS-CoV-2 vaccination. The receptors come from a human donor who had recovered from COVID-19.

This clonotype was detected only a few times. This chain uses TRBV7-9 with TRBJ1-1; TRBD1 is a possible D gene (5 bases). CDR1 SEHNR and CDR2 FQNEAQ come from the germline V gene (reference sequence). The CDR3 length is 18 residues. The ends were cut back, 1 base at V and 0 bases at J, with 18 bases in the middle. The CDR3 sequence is CASSLVPGRAGMNTEAFF. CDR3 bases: TGTGCCAGCAGCTTAGTACCGGGACGGGCTGGTATGAACACTGAAGCTTTCTTT.

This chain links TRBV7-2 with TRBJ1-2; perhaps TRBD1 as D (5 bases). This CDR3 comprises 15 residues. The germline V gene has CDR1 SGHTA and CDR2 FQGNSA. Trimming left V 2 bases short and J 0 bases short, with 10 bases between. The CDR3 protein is CASSLSGGANYGYTF. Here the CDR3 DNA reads TGTGCCAGCAGCTTAAGTGGGGGAGCTAACTATGGCTACACCTTC.

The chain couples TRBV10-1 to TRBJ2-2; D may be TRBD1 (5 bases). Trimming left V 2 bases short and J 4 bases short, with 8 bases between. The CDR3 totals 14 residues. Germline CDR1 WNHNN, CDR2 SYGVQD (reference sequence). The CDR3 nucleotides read TGCGCCAGCAGTGAGAGGGGAACCACCGGGGAGCTGTTTTTT. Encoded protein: CASSERGTTGELFF.

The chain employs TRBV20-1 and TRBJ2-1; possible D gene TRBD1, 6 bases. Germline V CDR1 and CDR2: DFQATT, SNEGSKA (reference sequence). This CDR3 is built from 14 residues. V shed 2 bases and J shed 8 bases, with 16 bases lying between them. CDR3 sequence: CSARPKDSWDEQFF. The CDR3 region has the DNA TGCAGTGCTAGACCCAAGGACAGTTGGGATGAGCAGTTCTTC.

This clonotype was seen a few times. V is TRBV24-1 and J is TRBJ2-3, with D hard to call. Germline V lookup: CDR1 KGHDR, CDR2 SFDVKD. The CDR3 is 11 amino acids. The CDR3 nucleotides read TGTGCTCAGCTAGTCACAGATACGCAGTATTTT. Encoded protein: CAQLVTDTQYF.

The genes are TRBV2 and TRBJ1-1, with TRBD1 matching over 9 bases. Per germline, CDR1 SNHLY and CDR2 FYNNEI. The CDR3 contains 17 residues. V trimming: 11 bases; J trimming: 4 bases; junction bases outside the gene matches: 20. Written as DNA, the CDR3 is TGTGCCGGTGCGGGGGGACAGGGTATAGTTTCGGGCACTGAAGCTTTCTTT. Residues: CAGAGGQGIVSGTEAFF.

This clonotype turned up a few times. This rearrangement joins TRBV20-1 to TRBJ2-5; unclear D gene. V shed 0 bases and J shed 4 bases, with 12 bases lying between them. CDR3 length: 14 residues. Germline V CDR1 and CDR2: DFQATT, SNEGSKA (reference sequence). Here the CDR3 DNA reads TGCAGTGCTAGAGATGCTATCCACCTAGAGACCCAGTACTTC. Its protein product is CSARDAIHLETQYF.

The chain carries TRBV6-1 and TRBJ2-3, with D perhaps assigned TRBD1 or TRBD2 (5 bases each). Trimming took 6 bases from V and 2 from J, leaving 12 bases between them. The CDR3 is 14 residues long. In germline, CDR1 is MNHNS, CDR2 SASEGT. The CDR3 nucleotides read TGTGCCAGCAGCCAAACCGGGGCCACAGATACGCAGTATTTT. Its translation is CASSQTGATDTQYF.

The CDR3 nucleotides are TGTGCCAGCAGTCAAAGCGGGAGGCTCTCCTACGAGCAGTACTTC. Translation gives CASSQSGRLSYEQYF. This chain joins TRBV28 and TRBJ2-7; 9 bases match TRBD2. The CDR3 runs 15 residues. V lost 5 bases to trimming and J lost 0 bases; unmatched junction nucleotides: 5. The germline V gene encodes CDR1 MDHEN and CDR2 SYDVKM.

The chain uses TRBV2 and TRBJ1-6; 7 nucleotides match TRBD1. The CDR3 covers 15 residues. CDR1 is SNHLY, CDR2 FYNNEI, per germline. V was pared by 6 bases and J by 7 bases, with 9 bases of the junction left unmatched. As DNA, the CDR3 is TGTGCCAGCAGCCCCCAGGGGGTGACAAATTCACCCCTCCACTTT. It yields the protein CASSPQGVTNSPLHF.

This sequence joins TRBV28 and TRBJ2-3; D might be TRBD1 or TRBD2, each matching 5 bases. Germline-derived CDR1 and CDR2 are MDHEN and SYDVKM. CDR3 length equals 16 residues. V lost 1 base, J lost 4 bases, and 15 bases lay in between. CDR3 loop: CASSLYSTRDPDTQYF. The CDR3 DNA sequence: TGTGCCAGCAGTTTATACTCTACCCGGGACCCAGATACGCAGTATTTT.

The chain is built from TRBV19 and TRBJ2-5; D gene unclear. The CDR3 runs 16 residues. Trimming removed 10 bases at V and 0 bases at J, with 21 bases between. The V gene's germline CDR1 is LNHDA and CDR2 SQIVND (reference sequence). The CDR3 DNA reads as TGTGCCATGAGGCTCCCGGCAGAAACATACCAAGAGACCCAGTACTTC. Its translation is CAMRLPAETYQETQYF.

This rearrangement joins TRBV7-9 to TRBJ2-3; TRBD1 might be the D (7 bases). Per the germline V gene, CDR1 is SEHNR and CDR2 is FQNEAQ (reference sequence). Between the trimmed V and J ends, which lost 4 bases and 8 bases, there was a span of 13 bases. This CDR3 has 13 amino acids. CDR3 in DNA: TGTGCCAGCAGCTCTAACCAGGGGGGTACGCAGTATTTT. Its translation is CASSSNQGGTQYF.

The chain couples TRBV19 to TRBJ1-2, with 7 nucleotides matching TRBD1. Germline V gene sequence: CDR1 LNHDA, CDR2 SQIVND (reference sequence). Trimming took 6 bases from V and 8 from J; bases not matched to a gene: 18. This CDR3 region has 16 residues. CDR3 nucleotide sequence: TGTGCCAGTAGAGGCGAAGGGGGACAGTTGAGACGGGGCTACACCTTC. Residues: CASRGEGGQLRRGYTF.

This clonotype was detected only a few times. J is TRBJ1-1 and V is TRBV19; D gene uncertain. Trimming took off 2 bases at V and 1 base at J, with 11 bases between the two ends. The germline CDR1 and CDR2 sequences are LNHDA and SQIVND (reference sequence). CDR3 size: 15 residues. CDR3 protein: CASSIKGLPNTEAFF. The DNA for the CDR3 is TGTGCCAGTAGTATAAAGGGCTTGCCGAACACTGAAGCTTTCTTT. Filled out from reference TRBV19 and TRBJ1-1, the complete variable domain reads DGGITQSPKYLFRKEGQNVTLSCEQNLNHDAMYWYRQDPGQGLRLIYYSQIVNDFQKGDIAEGYSVSREKKESFPLTVTSAQKNPTAFYLCASSIKGLPNTEAFFGQGTRLTVV.

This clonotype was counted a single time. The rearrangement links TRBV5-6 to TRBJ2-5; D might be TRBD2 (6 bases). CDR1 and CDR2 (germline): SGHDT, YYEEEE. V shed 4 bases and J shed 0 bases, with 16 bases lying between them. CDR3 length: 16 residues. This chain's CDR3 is CASSLSEGAYQETQYF. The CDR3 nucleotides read TGTGCCAGCAGCCTCTCGGAGGGAGCTTACCAAGAGACCCAGTACTTC.

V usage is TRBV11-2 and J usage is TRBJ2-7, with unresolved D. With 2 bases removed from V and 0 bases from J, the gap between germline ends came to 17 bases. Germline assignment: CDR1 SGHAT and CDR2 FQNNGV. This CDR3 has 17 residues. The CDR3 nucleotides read TGTGCCAGCAGCTTAATCATGTCTCGGGTTGTCTCCTACGAGCAGTACTTC. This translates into CASSLIMSRVVSYEQYF.

The CDR3 DNA sequence: TGTGCCAGCAAAAGGGAGGGGCGGACAGATACGCAGTATTTT. Its translation is CASKREGRTDTQYF. The chain joins TRBV6-1 to TRBJ2-3; TRBD2 aligns across 7 bases. V trimming: 7 bases; J trimming: 3 bases; junction bases outside the gene matches: 7. Per germline, CDR1 MNHNS and CDR2 SASEGT. CDR3 length: 14 amino acids.

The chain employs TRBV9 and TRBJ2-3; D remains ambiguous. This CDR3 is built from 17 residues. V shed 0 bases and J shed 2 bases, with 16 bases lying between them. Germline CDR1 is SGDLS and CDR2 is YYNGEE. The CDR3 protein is CASSVEQNLVNTDTQYF. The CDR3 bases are TGTGCCAGCAGCGTAGAACAGAACCTAGTAAACACAGATACGCAGTATTTT.

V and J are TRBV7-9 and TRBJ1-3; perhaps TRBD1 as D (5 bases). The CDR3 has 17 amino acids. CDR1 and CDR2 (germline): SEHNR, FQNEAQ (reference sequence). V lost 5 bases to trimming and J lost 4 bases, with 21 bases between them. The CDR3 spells CASSQVVSRVNGNTIYF. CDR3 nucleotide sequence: TGTGCCAGCAGCCAAGTCGTCAGCAGGGTGAACGGAAACACCATATATTTT.

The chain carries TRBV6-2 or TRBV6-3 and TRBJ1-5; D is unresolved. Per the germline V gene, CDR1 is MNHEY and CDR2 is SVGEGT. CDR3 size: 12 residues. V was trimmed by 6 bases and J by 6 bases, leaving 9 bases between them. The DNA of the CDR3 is TGTGCCAGCAGAACCTCGGGTCAGCCCCAGCATTTT. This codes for CASRTSGQPQHF.

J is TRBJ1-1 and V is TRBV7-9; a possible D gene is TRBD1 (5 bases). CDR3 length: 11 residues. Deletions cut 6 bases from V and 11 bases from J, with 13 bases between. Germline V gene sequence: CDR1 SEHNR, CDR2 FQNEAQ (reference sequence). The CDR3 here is CASSVGGDAFF. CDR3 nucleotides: TGTGCCAGCAGTGTAGGAGGGGACGCTTTCTTT.

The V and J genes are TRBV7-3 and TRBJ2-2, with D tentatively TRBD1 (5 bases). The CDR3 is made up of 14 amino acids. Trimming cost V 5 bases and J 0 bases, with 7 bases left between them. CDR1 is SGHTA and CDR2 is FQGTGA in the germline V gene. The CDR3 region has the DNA TGTGCCAGCAGCACAGGACCGAACACCGGGGAGCTGTTTTTT. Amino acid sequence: CASSTGPNTGELFF.

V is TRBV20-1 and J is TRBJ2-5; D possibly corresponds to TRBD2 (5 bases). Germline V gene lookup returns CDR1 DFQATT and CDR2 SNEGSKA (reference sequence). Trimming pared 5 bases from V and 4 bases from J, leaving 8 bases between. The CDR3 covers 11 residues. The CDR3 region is CSADGVETQYF. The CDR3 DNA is TGCAGTGCTGACGGGGTAGAGACCCAGTACTTC.